The 18 T cell receptor beta chains presented below share a single source sample, sequenced in a study of beta chain features in type 1 diabetes (dated by TCRdb to the late 2010s). The protocol used for the library was the immunoSEQ multiplex PCR assay. The entire isolated RNA was reverse transcribed using the High Capacity cDNA Reverse Transcription Kit, and thus expressed TCRB transcripts were sequenced. Held by TCRdb, this immuneACCESS table contains in-frame sequences only and omits some clones. Under half of the omission traces to an unresolved V gene where checked; the cause of the rest is unknown. The sample table records fewer than 200,000 clones; around an eighth of these occur just once. The leading ten clones occupy 0.62% of the sample. The sequencing sample was made of central memory CD4+ T cells from blood. These receptors were taken from a woman between 18 and 30 years old in good health.

The chain is built from TRBV7-7 and TRBJ2-2; 7 bases match TRBD2. The ends lost 5 bases at V and 8 bases at J; junction bases unmatched: 5. Germline loops: CDR1 SSHAT, CDR2 FNYEAQ (reference sequence). This CDR3 comprises 13 residues. The CDR3: CASSQTSSGELFF. In DNA, the CDR3 is TGTGCCAGCAGCCAGACTAGCTCGGGGGAGCTGTTTTTT.

This clone was recorded a few times. The V call is TRBV2, the J call TRBJ2-1, with a tentative D call TRBD2 (6 bases). In germline, CDR1 is SNHLY, CDR2 FYNNEI. CDR3 size: 15 residues. Trimming left V 5 bases short and J 2 bases short, with 13 bases between. The CDR3 DNA reads TGTGCCAGCAGTACAACTGGCGGGACCTACAATGAGCAGTTCTTC. Protein product: CASSTTGGTYNEQFF.

The chain links TRBV5-6 to TRBJ1-1; D possibly corresponds to TRBD1 (6 bases). Trimming removed 2 bases at V and 7 bases at J, with 9 bases between. Germline CDR1 reads SGHDT; CDR2 reads YYEEEE. The CDR3 length is 12 residues. As DNA, the CDR3 is TGTGCCAGCAGCTTACAGGGAGTTGAAGCTTTCTTT. Amino acids: CASSLQGVEAFF.

The V and J genes are TRBV5-6 and TRBJ2-7; TRBD1 aligns across 9 bases. Losses at the gene ends were 5 bases for V and 5 bases for J; bases not matched to a gene: 11. From germline, CDR1 is SGHDT and CDR2 YYEEEE. The CDR3 totals 15 residues. The CDR3 DNA follows: TGTGCCAGCAGGGAAACCGGGACAGGGAACAACGAGCAGTACTTC. Its translation: CASRETGTGNNEQYF.

The chain joins TRBV7-8 to TRBJ2-5; unclear D gene. Germline assignment: CDR1 SGHVS and CDR2 FQNEAQ. Trimming shortened V by 5 bases and J by 0 bases, and 7 bases separated the two germline ends. The CDR3 has 13 amino acids. The CDR3 region is CASSRYYQETQYF. The DNA of the CDR3 is TGTGCCAGCAGCCGGTACTACCAAGAGACCCAGTACTTC.

Only a few counts were recorded for this clone. The J gene is TRBJ1-1, the V gene TRBV30, with D perhaps matching TRBD1 (5 bases). The germline V gene encodes CDR1 GTSNPN and CDR2 SVGIG (reference sequence). This CDR3 has 12 amino acids. The ends were cut back, 8 bases at V and 11 bases at J, with 21 bases in the middle. CDR3 nucleotide sequence: TGTGCCCAAGGCGCTACGGGGGGTCGGGCTTTCTTT. Translation gives CAQGATGGRAFF.

The genes are TRBV2 and TRBJ2-7, with TRBD1 identical over 8 bases. The CDR3 loop spans 14 amino acids. The V gene end was trimmed by 2 bases and the J gene end by 7 bases; junction bases not matched to a gene: 7. Germline CDR1 SNHLY, CDR2 FYNNEI. The CDR3 sequence: CASSEWTGREEQYF. CDR3 nucleotides: TGTGCCAGCAGTGAATGGACAGGGCGAGAGGAGCAGTACTTC.

Only a few counts were recorded for this clone. The chain uses TRBV30 and TRBJ2-7; 12 bases line up with TRBD2. Trimming removed 5 bases from V and 3 bases from J; junction bases left unmatched: 5. From germline, CDR1 is GTSNPN and CDR2 SVGIG (reference sequence). The CDR3 has 14 amino acids. Here the CDR3 reads CAWGTGLAGYEQYF. The CDR3 nucleotides read TGTGCCTGGGGCACGGGACTAGCGGGCTACGAGCAGTACTTC. Supplemented by reference TRBV30 and TRBJ2-7, the full variable domain reads SQTIHQWPATLVQPVGSPLSLECTVEGTSNPNLYWYRQAAGRGLQLLFYSVGIGQISSEVPQNLSASRPQDRQFILSSKKLLLSDSGFYLCAWGTGLAGYEQYFGPGTRLTVT.

As to this clone: This sample also contains other DNA sequences that code for the same CDR3. The chain uses TRBV30 and TRBJ2-7; 7 bases match TRBD1. The CDR3 length is 12 residues. The ends lost 5 bases at V and 2 bases at J; junction bases unmatched: 3. Germline CDR1 reads GTSNPN; CDR2 reads SVGIG (reference sequence). DNA of the CDR3: TGTGCCTGGCGGACAGGAACCTACGAGCAGTACTTC. Encoded protein: CAWRTGTYEQYF.

The V call is TRBV6-6, the J call TRBJ2-1; 8 nucleotides agree with TRBD2. Per the germline V gene, CDR1 is MNHNY and CDR2 is SVGAGI (reference sequence). The CDR3 consists of 14 residues. V lost 10 bases and J lost 3; bases outside the gene matches: 8. CDR3 region: CATISGSLYNEQFF. The CDR3 DNA is TGTGCCACCATCAGCGGGAGTCTCTACAATGAGCAGTTCTTC.

The chain employs TRBV5-1 and TRBJ2-2; possible D gene TRBD2, 5 bases. This CDR3 region has 16 residues. V was trimmed by 4 bases and J by 1 base, leaving 14 bases between them. CDR1 and CDR2 (germline): SGHRS, YFSETQ. The CDR3 protein is CASSRGDDGNTGELFF. The CDR3 bases are TGCGCCAGCAGCCGGGGAGACGATGGGAACACCGGGGAGCTGTTTTTT.

This chain joins TRBV6-5 and TRBJ1-1; D call uncertain. V was pared by 5 bases and J by 3 bases, with 10 bases between. This CDR3 has 13 amino acids. Germline V lookup: CDR1 MNHEY, CDR2 SVGAGI. The CDR3 reads CASSAREDTEAFF. In DNA form, the CDR3 reads TGTGCCAGCAGTGCGCGGGAGGACACTGAAGCTTTCTTT.

This sequence joins TRBV30 and TRBJ2-4; the match to TRBD2 covers 13 bases. CDR1 is GTSNPN, CDR2 SVGIG, per germline (reference sequence). Trimming cost V 3 bases and J 3 bases; bases outside gene matches: 14. This CDR3 has 19 residues. The CDR3 DNA follows: TGTGCCTGGAGCGAGGGGACTAGCGGGACCTTCTTGGGCAAAAACATTCAGTACTTC. Translating it yields CAWSEGTSGTFLGKNIQYF.

This clone was seen a few times. This chain joins TRBV4-2 and TRBJ2-1; D might be TRBD1 (5 bases). The CDR3 loop spans 15 amino acids. Per germline, CDR1 LGHNA and CDR2 YNFKEQ. The V end was cut by 1 base, the J end by 10 bases, with 17 bases between. The CDR3 region has the DNA TGTGCCAGCAGCCAAGGGATTGACAGTCCCAGCGAGCAGTTCTTC. Residues: CASSQGIDSPSEQFF.

The V gene is TRBV6-1, the J gene TRBJ2-4; 10 nucleotides agree with TRBD2. CDR1 and CDR2 (germline): MNHNS, SASEGT. CDR3 length equals 16 residues. The junction had 11 bases not matched to a gene; V was cut back by 6 bases and J by 6 bases. As DNA, the CDR3 is TGTGCCAGCAGAGAACTAGCGGGAAGGAGGGGAAACATTCAGTACTTC. It codes for CASRELAGRRGNIQYF.

This clone was counted a few times. CDR3: CASSQSRDSRGTEAFF. As DNA, the CDR3 is TGTGCCAGCTCCCAAAGTCGGGACTCTCGAGGCACTGAAGCTTTCTTT. The rearrangement joins TRBV18 to TRBJ1-1, with D possibly matching TRBD1 (5 bases). This CDR3 spans 16 amino acids. V lost 6 bases and J lost 4, with 21 bases in between. Germline CDR1 and CDR2: KGHSH and LQKENI.

This clone turned up a few times. The chain uses TRBV5-6 and TRBJ2-1; 10 bases are shared with TRBD2. Germline-derived CDR1 and CDR2 are SGHDT and YYEEEE. The J segment lost 9 bases and the V segment lost 1 base, leaving 4 bases of the junction unmatched. The CDR3 spans 14 residues. DNA of the CDR3: TGTGCCAGCAGCTTGACGCTAGCGGGAGTTGAGCAGTTCTTC. It encodes CASSLTLAGVEQFF.

The chain recombines TRBV29-1 with TRBJ2-3, with TRBD1 identical over 9 bases. This CDR3 region has 15 residues. Germline CDR1 SQVTM, CDR2 ANQGSEA. V lost 4 bases and J lost 3; bases outside the gene matches: 8. CDR3 amino acids: CSVAAQGATTDTQYF. DNA of the CDR3: TGCAGCGTTGCGGCACAGGGGGCGACGACAGATACGCAGTATTTT.